This TCR beta chain was found in a study of shared clonotypes between healthy human individuals. Evenly divided among several immunoSEQ plates was the genomic DNA of each subset. This table comes from immunoSEQ multiplex PCR, and its TCRdb copy is limited to in-frame clones, with some not included. The data hold under 850,000 clones, with roughly 72% observed a single time. Per the germline V gene, CDR1 is SEHNR and CDR2 is FQNEAQ (reference sequence). The length of the CDR3 is 15 residues. J lost 5 bases, V lost 6 bases, and 9 bases had no gene match. J is TRBJ2-3 and V is TRBV7-9; 9 bases are shared with TRBD1. This clonotype was sampled from a woman younger than 45 in good health. The sample taken for sequencing was memory CD4+ T cells sorted from blood. The subset here: CD45RA-negative fraction. CDR3 nucleotides: TGTGCCAGCAGTACCGGGACAGGGAAGGGAGATACGCAGTATTTT. As protein: CASSTGTGKGDTQYF. Drawing the rest from reference TRBV7-9 and TRBJ2-3, the complete variable domain is DTGVSQNPRHKITKRGQNVTFRCDPISEHNRLYWYRQTLGQGPEFLTYFQNEAQLEKSRLLSDRFSAERPKGSFSTLEIQRTEQGDSAMYLCASSTGTGKGDTQYFGPGTRLTVL.